These T cell receptor beta chains were read from a single sample in a study of shared clonotypes between healthy human individuals. Some clones are missing from TCRdb's copy, which holds only in-frame ones; the method was immunoSEQ multiplex PCR. The table has 1 million to 1.3 million clones, around 82% seen once. Material: memory CD4+ T cells from PBMCs. The receptors derive from a man between 18 and 35 years old in good health. Some clones in this sample may be carry-over from other donors' samples. The conserved cysteine and the conserved F or W are not part of the CDR3 here.

V gene,CDR3 protein
TRBV4-3,ASSRGQEPNYGYT
TRBV4-2,ASSPRLAGGLAKNIQY
TRBV4-2,ASSPHPTTSGIEQY
TRBV7-3,ASSSQPGQNTEAF
TRBV5-1,ASSRGTSGRRNTGELF
TRBV7-2,ASSLPLYGTSDF
TRBV6-1,AGSEDGRISGANVLT
TRBV5-1,ASSQTSGPTDTQY
TRBV7-7,ASSLTSGATYNEQF
TRBV7-8,ASSLGGLAGGRYNEQF
TRBV5-1,ASSLVGWDEQY
TRBV6-5,ASGGPNIQY
TRBV7-8,ASSLMSVNTEAF
TRBV10-2,ASTDRAMNNQPQH
TRBV28,ASSELTGVNYGYT
TRBV15,ATSRGVYRTSGRREQY
TRBV2,ASSRQGQGEPQH